The following is a T cell receptor beta chain sequence with its context. The data were taken from a study of chronic HIV infection and antiretroviral therapy. In TCRdb, the 5' RACE reads were re-called with MiXCR into one record per CDR3 protein. The profile covers about 48,000 distinct CDR3 sequences, with approximately 19% appearing a single time and 2.8% taken by the ten largest. Material for sequencing was peripheral blood. The sequence was obtained from an adult who had HIV and had not received antiretroviral therapy, or was an uninfected healthy control (not recorded which).

CDR3 loop: CASIRTAGGYTF. The CDR3 bases are TGTGCCAGCATTAGGACGGCCGGCGGCTACACCTTC. The chain joins TRBV7-9 to TRBJ1-2; D gene ambiguous. With 7 bases removed from V and 8 bases from J, the gap between germline ends came to 14 bases. The germline V gene has CDR1 SEHNR and CDR2 FQNEAQ (reference sequence). CDR3 length: 12 residues. Using reference TRBV7-9 and TRBJ1-2 for the parts outside the CDR3, the full variable domain is DTGVSQNPRHKITKRGQNVTFRCDPISEHNRLYWYRQTLGQGPEFLTYFQNEAQLEKSRLLSDRFSAERPKGSFSTLEIQRTEQGDSAMYLCASIRTAGGYTFGSGTRLTVV.